This is a list of T cell receptor beta chains from one sample in a study of OX40 agonist ivuxolimab in advanced cancers. Method: immunoSEQ multiplex PCR; TCRdb's copy keeps in-frame clones and lacks some. The sample holds 150,000 to 190,000 clones; 94% are singletons and the top ten take about 0.31%. Sequenced here: CD4+ or CD8+ T cells sorted from blood, sampled in a trial of the OX40 agonist ivuxolimab. The receptors here all came from an adult with an advanced solid tumor such as melanoma, head and neck, liver or kidney cancer. Both conserved end residues are part of each CDR3. A D gene is named only where the DNA matches it firmly. Rows may omit the clone size; those that give it use once, few, many or a size class.

cdr3_nt cdr3_aa j_call d_call clone_size v_call
TGTGCCAGCAGCTTGGCGCAGGGGGCGGGAAACACCATATATTTT CASSLAQGAGNTIYF TRBJ1-3 TRBD1 once TRBV5-6
TGTGCCAGTAGTATAAGGGGGACAGGGGATTTCGCCGGGGAGCTGTTTTTT CASSIRGTGDFAGELFF TRBJ2-2 TRBD1 NA TRBV19
TGTGCCAGCAGCTTGGTCAGAAGCTACACCTTC CASSLVRSYTF TRBJ1-2 NA NA TRBV5-6
TGTGCCAGCAGCGACTTCACCTCCTACGAGCAGTACTTC CASSDFTSYEQYF TRBJ2-7 NA NA TRBV7-8
TGTGCCAGCAGCCTAACAGGGGTCGAGCAGTACTTC CASSLTGVEQYF TRBJ2-7 TRBD1 NA TRBV5-4
TGTGCCAGCAGCTTCACCGGACAGGGCCGAAATTCACCCCTCCACTTT CASSFTGQGRNSPLHF TRBJ1-6 TRBD1 NA TRBV5-6
TGTGCCAGCAGACTAACAAGTGGGAATGGCTACACCTTC CASRLTSGNGYTF TRBJ1-2 NA NA TRBV28
TGTGCCTGGAGTTTGGGACAGGGGATTGCCAATCAGCCCCAGCATTTT CAWSLGQGIANQPQHF TRBJ1-5 TRBD1 NA TRBV30
TGTGCCAGCAGCTTGGGAGGATCCGGCTATGGCTACACCTTC CASSLGGSGYGYTF TRBJ1-2 NA NA TRBV5-6
TGTGCCAGCAGTGATCAGGGGGGTCAGCCCCAGCATTTT CASSDQGGQPQHF TRBJ1-5 TRBD1 few TRBV6-4
TGTGCCAGCTCACCACAGGACAGCAGCTCTGGAAACACCATATATTTT CASSPQDSSSGNTIYF TRBJ1-3 NA NA TRBV18
TGTGCCAGCAGCGGGGGGCCTCGCCTAAGGGCTGGAAACACCATATATTTT CASSGGPRLRAGNTIYF TRBJ1-3 NA NA TRBV5-4
TGTGCCACCAGCAGAGCCTTTAGCGGGGGACTCAGCGCAGATACGCAGTATTTT CATSRAFSGGLSADTQYF TRBJ2-3 TRBD2 NA TRBV15
TGTGCCAGCAGCCAATCGGGGACCGGGGAGCTGTTTTTT CASSQSGTGELFF TRBJ2-2 NA NA TRBV16
TGTGCCAGCAGCTATCGGGGAAATACGCAGTATTTT CASSYRGNTQYF TRBJ2-3 NA NA TRBV6-6
TGTGCCAGCAGTTTATGGACAGGGGGCAGGAACACTGAAGCTTTCTTT CASSLWTGGRNTEAFF TRBJ1-1 TRBD1 NA TRBV28
TGTGCCTGGAGTCCAATCGGACTAGCGGGAGGGCCGGGCAATGAGCAGTTCTTC CAWSPIGLAGGPGNEQFF TRBJ2-1 TRBD2 NA TRBV30
TGTGCCAGCAGCAGGGGGGCAGGGTATAATGAGCAGTTCTTC CASSRGAGYNEQFF TRBJ2-1 NA NA TRBV5-4
TGTGCCAGTAGTCCGGGACTCACGAACACTGAAGCTTTCTTT CASSPGLTNTEAFF TRBJ1-1 NA few TRBV19
TGCGCCAGCAGCCCCGGGACTACTTACCAGCCCCAGCATTTT CASSPGTTYQPQHF TRBJ1-5 NA NA TRBV4-3
TGCGCCAGCAGCTCCCGGGGGGGTAGCACAGATACGCAGTATTTT CASSSRGGSTDTQYF TRBJ2-3 TRBD2 NA TRBV5-1
TGCGCCAGCAGCCAAGGGGGGGCTAGCGGCCAATTCACAGATACGCAGTATTTT CASSQGGASGQFTDTQYF TRBJ2-3 NA NA TRBV4-3
TGTGCCAGCAGTTTGGGGCGGACAGGGGGCAATGAAAAACTGTTTTTT CASSLGRTGGNEKLFF TRBJ1-4 TRBD1 NA TRBV7-9
TGTGCCAGCGTCCGGGACAGCTTCACAGATACGCAGTATTTT CASVRDSFTDTQYF TRBJ2-3 TRBD1 NA TRBV2
TGTGCCAGCAGCCCTACCTCAAGCGCTCGGGGAGCTGAAGCTTTCTTT CASSPTSSARGAEAFF TRBJ1-1 NA NA TRBV5-4
TGTGCCAGCAGTGAAAGGAATTTAGCCAAAAACATTCAGTACTTC CASSERNLAKNIQYF TRBJ2-4 NA NA TRBV6-1
TGCGCCAGCAGCCAACCGAGGACGTCTGGAAACACCATATATTTT CASSQPRTSGNTIYF TRBJ1-3 NA once TRBV4-1
TGTGCCAGCTCACCAACGGGCCCACCGCAAGAGACCCAGTACTTC CASSPTGPPQETQYF TRBJ2-5 NA NA TRBV18
TGTGCCACCAGCAGAGTAGGTTACGAGGATACGCAGTATTTT CATSRVGYEDTQYF TRBJ2-3 NA NA TRBV15
TGTGCCAGCAGTTTATCGAGGACAGGGCCGGCCCAGTACTTC CASSLSRTGPAQYF TRBJ2-5 TRBD1 once TRBV27
TGCGCCAGCAGCCAAGTTGGAAGCCCCAGCACCGGGGAGCTGTTTTTT CASSQVGSPSTGELFF TRBJ2-2 NA once TRBV4-3
TGTGCCAGCAGCAACCAGGACAGGGCGGACGAGCAGTTCTTC CASSNQDRADEQFF TRBJ2-1 TRBD1 NA TRBV11-2
TGCGCCAGCAGCCAAGATCTCCTCGAGCCCCAGCATTTT CASSQDLLEPQHF TRBJ1-5 NA few TRBV4-3
TGTGCCAGCAGCTTAGTCGGAGGGTCCGGAAACACCATATATTTT CASSLVGGSGNTIYF TRBJ1-3 NA NA TRBV7-2
TGTGCCAGTACCATGACGGGGACAGGGGACCACGAGCAGTACTTC CASTMTGTGDHEQYF TRBJ2-7 TRBD1 NA TRBV19
TGTGCCAGCAACGGACAGGGGAACTACGAGCAGTACTTC CASNGQGNYEQYF TRBJ2-7 TRBD1 NA TRBV2
TGCGCCAGCAGCTTGGATGACTACACTGAAGCTTTCTTT CASSLDDYTEAFF TRBJ1-1 NA NA TRBV5-1
TGTGCCAGCAGCTTAGGTGGACTTAAAGAGACCCAGTACTTC CASSLGGLKETQYF TRBJ2-5 NA NA TRBV7-2
TGTGCCAGCTCACCCGGGCGGGCAGGGGACTATGGCTACACCTTC CASSPGRAGDYGYTF TRBJ1-2 NA NA TRBV18
TGCGCCAGCACCATCGCGGGGACAGGGAATAATGAGCAGTTCTTC CASTIAGTGNNEQFF TRBJ2-1 TRBD1 NA TRBV5-1
TGTGCCAGCAGCCTGGACAGGGTACAAGAGACCCAGTACTTC CASSLDRVQETQYF TRBJ2-5 TRBD1 NA TRBV5-6
TGTGCCAGCAGGGGACAGGGTGGAGTCAATCAGCCCCAGCATTTT CASRGQGGVNQPQHF TRBJ1-5 TRBD1 NA TRBV28
TGTGCCAGCCACTTAGAAGGGTTCGGTCACAATGAGCAGTTCTTC CASHLEGFGHNEQFF TRBJ2-1 NA NA TRBV28
TGTGCCAGCAGTGATGTTTGGGGGGGCACTGAAGCTTTCTTT CASSDVWGGTEAFF TRBJ1-1 NA NA TRBV6-5
TGTGCCAGCGGCACAGGGGCTCAGAACTATGGCTACACCTTC CASGTGAQNYGYTF TRBJ1-2 TRBD1 NA TRBV4-2
TGCGCCAGCAGCTTGGGGCCCAACTACGAGCAGTACTTC CASSLGPNYEQYF TRBJ2-7 NA NA TRBV5-1
TGTGCCAGCAGCGTCGGGAGGGAGTACGGGGAGCTGTTTTTT CASSVGREYGELFF TRBJ2-2 TRBD2 NA TRBV9
TGTGCCAGCAGCTTAGGTAGCGGCAATTCACCCCTCCACTTT CASSLGSGNSPLHF TRBJ1-6 NA NA TRBV7-2
TGTGCCAGCAGCCGCGACAGGGGAACTGAAGCTTTCTTT CASSRDRGTEAFF TRBJ1-1 TRBD1 once TRBV5-4
TGCACCAGCAGCCAATATAGGACAGGGGGGGACTATGGCTACACCTTC CTSSQYRTGGDYGYTF TRBJ1-2 NA NA TRBV1
TGCGCCAGCAGTGAAGGGGGTATCGGAGACGAGCAGTACTTC CASSEGGIGDEQYF TRBJ2-7 NA NA TRBV10-1
TGTGCCACTGCCGGGGACTCCTACGAGCAGTACTTC CATAGDSYEQYF TRBJ2-7 NA NA TRBV28
TGTGCCAGTAGTAGCAGGGAATACAACACTGAAGCTTTCTTT CASSSREYNTEAFF TRBJ1-1 NA NA TRBV19
TGTGCCAGCAGTTTCACCAGAAACCAAGAGACCCAGTACTTC CASSFTRNQETQYF TRBJ2-5 NA NA TRBV28
TGTGCCAGCAGCTCCCTGGGACAGAACTATGGCTACACCTTC CASSSLGQNYGYTF TRBJ1-2 TRBD1 NA TRBV7-2